This entry concerns a single TCR beta chain. Each TRB cDNA library was prepared by 5' RACE (with UMI labels). TCRdb reprocessed the 5' RACE reads; each CDR3 protein has one entry and no DNA is given. The data show 55,000 to 70,000 distinct CDR3 sequences, and the top ten clones hold around a quarter. The sample belongs to a study of CXCR3-negative and CXCR3-positive naive CD8 T cells. The CDR3 loop spans 15 amino acids. Specimen: memory CD8+ T cells from blood. The V and J genes are TRBV21-1 and TRBJ2-7; with no DNA, the TCRdb D assignment of TRBD1 cannot be verified. TRBV21-1 is assigned pseudogene status. The sequence derives from a human donor in good health. Some clones in this sample may be carry-over from other donors' samples. Here the CDR3 reads CASSHPPTATYEQYF.